Listed here is a single T cell receptor (beta chain). Which antigen it targets is not known. Base qualities were left out, and no much larger clone turns up one base away. The Qiagen DNeasy kit was used to extract genomic DNA both from unsorted PBMCs and from the negatively selected CD4+ and CD8+ fractions. TCR beta CDR3 regions were subjected to amplification by immunoSEQ multiplex PCR with primers that anneal to V and J segments. A synthetic immune receptor repertoire was used to minimize amplification bias, and any residual bias was removed computationally once sequencing was done. The published analysis was carried out like this. Custom Python scripts were used to quantify repertoire diversity as the Shannon entropy index. Unsorted, CD4+ and CD8+ repertoires were analyzed separately, except for combined analyses in which CD4+ and CD8+ sequences were merged in silico. Clonal expansion was defined as a frequency increase of at least 2-fold after treatment compared with C1D1, and clones undetected at baseline were assigned a pseudocount of 0.5. Clones with 0 or 1 copy at C1D1 were classified as singleton clones, and clones with 2 or more copies were classified as non-singleton clones. Clones expanded in unsorted samples were labelled as CD4+, CD8+ or unknown by matching protein sequences in sorted samples from the same patient. Wilcoxon tests were applied to paired samples to test diversity changes from C1D1 to C4D1. TCRdb took this table from immuneACCESS and kept in-frame rearrangements with V and J called. Such tables lack part of the clones; where checked against another copy, unresolved V genes explain under half of the gap, and the rest is unexplained. V and J calls and clone size are given by that table; D and trimming were obtained from the DNA. The sample table holds tens of thousands of clones, of which 75% to 90% were seen once. The ten biggest clones cover more than 10% of the sample.

Per the publication, the time point label means: cycle 4 day 1 (C4D1), after 6 weeks of nivolumab. All trial patients had relapsed after autologous stem cell transplantation, with cohorts A, B and C differing in prior brentuximab vedotin exposure. The trial cohort comprised some 60 patients with relapsed/refractory classical Hodgkin lymphoma whose best overall responses were complete response, partial response or progressive disease. Trial patients were treated with single-agent nivolumab in the multi-cohort phase II CheckMate 205 trial. An independent review committee assessed best overall response using the 2007 International Working Group response criteria. Trial PBMCs were obtained immediately prior to nivolumab initiation (C1D1) and on therapy at cycle 2 day 1 and cycle 4 day 1. Peripheral blood was collected in 8 mL Vacutainer Cell Preparation Tubes, from which PBMCs were isolated by centrifugation and then cryopreserved.

These data are taken from a study of PD-1 blockade in classical Hodgkin lymphoma (dated by TCRdb to 2019 to 2021). About the investigation overall: Nivolumab dosing was 3 mg/kg intravenously every 2 weeks, continuing until either disease progression or unacceptable toxicity. To define a peripheral blood immune signature of response to PD-1 blockade in classical Hodgkin lymphoma, the study combined TCR beta sequencing with CyTOF. What the research found in general, with its limitations: Trial patients with a complete response had baseline diversity similar to that of newly diagnosed patients, while partial responders and progressors had significantly lower diversity. The study was limited to a single clinical trial cohort, and causes of repertoire differences, possibly disease activity or prior therapy, remained undefined. A significant rise by C4D1 was seen in CD4+ but not CD8+ TCR diversity (p=0.0027 vs p=0.16), with the rise being most apparent in complete responders (p=0.02). Baseline TCR diversity was reported as lower in newly diagnosed patients than in healthy donors, and lower still in relapsed/refractory patients. Lower diversity was seen in patients whose nivolumab began less than 1 year after ASCT, and these patients were left out of later analyses so that immune reconstitution would not confound the results.

The CDR3, from cysteine to phenylalanine, totals 16 residues. Only CDR3 DNA remains: 48 bases, in frame from the first base. Via the germline V gene, CDR1 is ENHRY and CDR2 SYGVKD. V is shortened by 0 bases, J by 6 bases, and the region joining them spans 12 bases. The source of this sequence is a human donor with classical Hodgkin lymphoma. The chain links TRBV10-3 with TRBJ1-6; the D gene remains uncertain. Sample: peripheral blood mononuclear cells (PBMCs), taken before the fourth cycle of nivolumab. The nucleotide sequence is TGTGCCATCAGTGAGTCCTCTGGAGGGATTAATTCACCCCTCCACTTT. It is translated as CAISESSGGINSPLHF.